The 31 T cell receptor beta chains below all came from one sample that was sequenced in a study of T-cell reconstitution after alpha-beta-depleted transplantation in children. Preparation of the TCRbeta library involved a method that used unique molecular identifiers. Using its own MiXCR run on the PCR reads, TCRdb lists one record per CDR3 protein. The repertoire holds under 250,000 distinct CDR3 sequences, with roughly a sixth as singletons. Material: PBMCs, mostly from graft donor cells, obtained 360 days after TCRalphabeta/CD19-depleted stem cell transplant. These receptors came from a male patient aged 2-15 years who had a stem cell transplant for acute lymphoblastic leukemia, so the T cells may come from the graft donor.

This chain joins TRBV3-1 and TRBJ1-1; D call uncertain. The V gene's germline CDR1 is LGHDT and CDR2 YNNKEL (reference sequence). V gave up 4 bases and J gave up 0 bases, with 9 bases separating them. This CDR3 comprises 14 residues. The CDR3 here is CASSPYNMNTEAFF. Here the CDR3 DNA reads TGTGCCAGCAGCCCATATAACATGAACACTGAAGCTTTCTTT.

CDR3 in amino acids: CASSWRGDNEQFF. The CDR3 nucleotides read TGCGCCAGCAGCTGGAGGGGGGACAATGAGCAGTTCTTC. The chain joins TRBV5-1 to TRBJ2-1; D tentatively reads TRBD1 or TRBD2 (6 bases each). Germline CDR1 and CDR2: SGHRS and YFSETQ. The CDR3 has 13 residues. V lost 3 bases and J 5 bases, leaving 9 bases between the germline ends.

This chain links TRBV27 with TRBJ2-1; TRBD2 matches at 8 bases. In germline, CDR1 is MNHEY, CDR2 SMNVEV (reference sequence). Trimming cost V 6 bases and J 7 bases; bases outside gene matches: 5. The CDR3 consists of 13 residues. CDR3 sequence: CASRPGTRNEQFF. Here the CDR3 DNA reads TGTGCCAGCAGGCCCGGGACTAGGAATGAGCAGTTCTTC.

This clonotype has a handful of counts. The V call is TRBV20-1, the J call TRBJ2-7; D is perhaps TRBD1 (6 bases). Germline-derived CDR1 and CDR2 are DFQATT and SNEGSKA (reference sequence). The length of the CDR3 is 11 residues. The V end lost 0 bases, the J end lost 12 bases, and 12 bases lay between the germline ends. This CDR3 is CSARDRTGRYF. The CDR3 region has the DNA TGCAGTGCTAGAGATCGAACAGGGAGGTACTTC.

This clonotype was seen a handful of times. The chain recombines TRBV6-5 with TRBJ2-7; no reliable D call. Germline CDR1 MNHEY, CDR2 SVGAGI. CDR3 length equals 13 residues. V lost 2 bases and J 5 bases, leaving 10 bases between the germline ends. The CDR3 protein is CASSYEKGHEQYF. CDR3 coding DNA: TGTGCCAGCAGTTACGAGAAGGGCCACGAGCAGTACTTC.

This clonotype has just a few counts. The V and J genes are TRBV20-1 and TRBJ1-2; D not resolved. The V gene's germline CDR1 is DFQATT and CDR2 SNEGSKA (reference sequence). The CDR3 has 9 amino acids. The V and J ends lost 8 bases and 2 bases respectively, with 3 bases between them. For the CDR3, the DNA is TGCAGTCTAAACTATGGCTACACCTTC. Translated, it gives CSLNYGYTF.

The CDR3 DNA follows: TGTGCCAGCAGCCAAGATTACCCCGGGCAGCTAAACATTCAGTACTTC. Its translation: CASSQDYPGQLNIQYF. V and J are TRBV3-1 and TRBJ2-4; D is unclear. This CDR3 contains 16 residues. CDR1 and CDR2 (germline): LGHDT, YNNKEL (reference sequence). Deletions cut 0 bases from V and 6 bases from J, with 15 bases between.

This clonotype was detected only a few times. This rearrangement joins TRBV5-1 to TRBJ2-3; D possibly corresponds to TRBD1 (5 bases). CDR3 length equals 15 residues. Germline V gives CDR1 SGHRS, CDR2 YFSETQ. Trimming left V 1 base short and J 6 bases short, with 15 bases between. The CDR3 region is CASSLTQGIGDTQYF. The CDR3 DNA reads TGCGCCAGCAGCTTGACCCAGGGAATTGGTGATACGCAGTATTTT.

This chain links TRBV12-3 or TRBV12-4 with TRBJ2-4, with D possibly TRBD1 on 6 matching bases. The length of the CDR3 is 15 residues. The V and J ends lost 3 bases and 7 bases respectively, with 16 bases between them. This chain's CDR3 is CASSLTGWGGNIQYF. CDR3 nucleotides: TGTGCCAGCAGTTTGACAGGCTGGGGTGGGAACATTCAGTACTTC.

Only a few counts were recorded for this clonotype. Written as DNA, the CDR3 is TGCGCCAGCAGCTTGGGGGACAGGGTTTCCGGGGAGCTGTTTTTT. Its translation is CASSLGDRVSGELFF. This chain joins TRBV5-1 and TRBJ2-2, with 9 bases aligning to TRBD1. After removal of 0 bases from V and 6 bases from J, the junction contained 3 bases not matched to a gene. The CDR3 is 15 residues long. Germline-derived CDR1 and CDR2 are SGHRS and YFSETQ.

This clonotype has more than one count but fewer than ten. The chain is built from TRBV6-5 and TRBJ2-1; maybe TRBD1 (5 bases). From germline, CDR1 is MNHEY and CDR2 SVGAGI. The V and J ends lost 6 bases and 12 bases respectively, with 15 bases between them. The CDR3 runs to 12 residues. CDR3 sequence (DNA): TGTGCCAGCAGAACCGGTGTAGGGGTGCAGTTCTTC. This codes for CASRTGVGVQFF.

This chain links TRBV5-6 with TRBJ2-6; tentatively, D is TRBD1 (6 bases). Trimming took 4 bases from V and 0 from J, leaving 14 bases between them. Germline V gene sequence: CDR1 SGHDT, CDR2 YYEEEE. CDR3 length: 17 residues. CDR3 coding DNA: TGTGCCAGCAGCCTGGGACAACGCCTCTCTGGGGCCAACGTCCTGACTTTC. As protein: CASSLGQRLSGANVLTF.

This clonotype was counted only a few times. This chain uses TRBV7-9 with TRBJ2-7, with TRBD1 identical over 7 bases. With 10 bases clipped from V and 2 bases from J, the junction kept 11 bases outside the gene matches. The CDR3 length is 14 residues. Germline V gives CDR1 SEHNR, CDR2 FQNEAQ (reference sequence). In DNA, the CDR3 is TGTGCCACCACCCCGGGACAGTTTGCCTACGAGCAGTACTTC. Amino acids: CATTPGQFAYEQYF.

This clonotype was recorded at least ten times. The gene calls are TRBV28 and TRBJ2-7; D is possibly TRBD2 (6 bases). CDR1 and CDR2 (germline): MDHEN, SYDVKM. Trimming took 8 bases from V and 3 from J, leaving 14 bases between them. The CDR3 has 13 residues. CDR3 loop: CASRTFSGYEQYF. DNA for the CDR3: TGTGCCAGCCGGACTTTTAGCGGCTACGAGCAGTACTTC. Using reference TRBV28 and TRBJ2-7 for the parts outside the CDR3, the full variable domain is DVKVTQSSRYLVKRTGEKVFLECVQDMDHENMFWYRQDPGLGLRLIYFSYDVKMKEKGDIPEGYSVSREKKERFSLILESASTNQTSMYLCASRTFSGYEQYFGPGTRLTVT.

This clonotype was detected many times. Here the CDR3 DNA reads TGTGCCAGCAGTCGAACAGGGTTGCCCCCAGATACGCAGTATTTT. It is translated as CASSRTGLPPDTQYF. V is TRBV28 and J is TRBJ2-3; possible D gene TRBD1, 6 bases. The CDR3 runs to 15 residues. Germline values: CDR1 MDHEN, CDR2 SYDVKM. Trimming left V 5 bases short and J 4 bases short, with 16 bases between.

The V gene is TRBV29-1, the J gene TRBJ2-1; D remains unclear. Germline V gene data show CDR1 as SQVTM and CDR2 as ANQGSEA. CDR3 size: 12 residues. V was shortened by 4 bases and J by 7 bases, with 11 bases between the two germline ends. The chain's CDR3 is CSVGSTGNEQFF. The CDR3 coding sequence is TGCAGCGTTGGATCTACTGGAAATGAGCAGTTCTTC.

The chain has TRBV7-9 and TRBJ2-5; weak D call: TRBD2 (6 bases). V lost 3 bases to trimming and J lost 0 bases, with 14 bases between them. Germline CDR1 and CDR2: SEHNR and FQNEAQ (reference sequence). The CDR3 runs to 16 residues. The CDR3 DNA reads TGTGCCAGCAGCTTCATGGTGGGGAGGTACCAAGAGACCCAGTACTTC. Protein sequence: CASSFMVGRYQETQYF.

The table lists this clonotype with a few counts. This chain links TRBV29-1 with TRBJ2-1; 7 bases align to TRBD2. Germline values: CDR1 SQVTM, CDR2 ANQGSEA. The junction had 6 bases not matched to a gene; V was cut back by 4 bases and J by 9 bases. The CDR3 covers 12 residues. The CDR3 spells CSVVGRDREQFF. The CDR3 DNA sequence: TGCAGCGTTGTAGGGAGGGACCGTGAGCAGTTCTTC.

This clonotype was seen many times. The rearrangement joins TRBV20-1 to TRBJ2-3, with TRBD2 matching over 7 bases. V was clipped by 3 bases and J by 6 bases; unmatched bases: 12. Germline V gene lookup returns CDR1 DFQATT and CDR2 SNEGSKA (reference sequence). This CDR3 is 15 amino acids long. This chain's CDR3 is CSASSAGEGVDTQYF. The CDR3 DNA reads TGCAGTGCTAGTTCCGCGGGGGAGGGTGTGGATACGCAGTATTTT.

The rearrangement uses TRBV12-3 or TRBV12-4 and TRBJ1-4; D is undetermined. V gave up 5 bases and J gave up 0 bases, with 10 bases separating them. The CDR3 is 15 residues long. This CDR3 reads CASSDPRATNEKLFF. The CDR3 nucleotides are TGTGCCAGCAGTGACCCCCGGGCAACTAATGAAAAACTGTTTTTT.

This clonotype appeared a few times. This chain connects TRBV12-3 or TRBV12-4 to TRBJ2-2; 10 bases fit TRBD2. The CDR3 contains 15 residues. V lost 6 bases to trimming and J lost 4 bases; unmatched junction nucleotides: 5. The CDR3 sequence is CASRRGLAVTGELFF. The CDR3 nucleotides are TGTGCCAGCAGGCGAGGACTAGCGGTCACCGGGGAGCTGTTTTTT.

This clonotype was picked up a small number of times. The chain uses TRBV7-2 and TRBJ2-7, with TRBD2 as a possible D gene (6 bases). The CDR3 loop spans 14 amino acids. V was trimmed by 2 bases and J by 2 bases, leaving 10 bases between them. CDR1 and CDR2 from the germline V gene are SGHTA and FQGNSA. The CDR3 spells CASSLRREPYEQYF. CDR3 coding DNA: TGTGCCAGCAGCTTAAGGAGGGAGCCCTACGAGCAGTACTTC.

CDR3 amino acids: CATRAGATDTQYF. The CDR3 nucleotides are TGTGCCACCAGGGCAGGAGCCACAGATACGCAGTATTTT. The chain joins TRBV15 to TRBJ2-3; D is ambiguous. The CDR3 totals 13 residues. V was cut by 6 bases and J by 2 bases, with 9 bases left in between. Per germline, CDR1 LNHNV and CDR2 YYDKDF (reference sequence).

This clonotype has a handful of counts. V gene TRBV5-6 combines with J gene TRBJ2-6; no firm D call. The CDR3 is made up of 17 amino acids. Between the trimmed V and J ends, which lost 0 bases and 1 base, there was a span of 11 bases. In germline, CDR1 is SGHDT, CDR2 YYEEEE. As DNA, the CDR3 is TGTGCCAGCAGCTTGGTAGCAGTTCTTTCTGGGGCCAACGTCCTGACTTTC. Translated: CASSLVAVLSGANVLTF.

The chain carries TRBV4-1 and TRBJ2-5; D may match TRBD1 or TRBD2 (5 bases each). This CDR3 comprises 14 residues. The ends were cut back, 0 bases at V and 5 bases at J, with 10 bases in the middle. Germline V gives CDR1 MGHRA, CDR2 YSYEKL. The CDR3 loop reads CASSQEWGFETQYF. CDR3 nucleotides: TGCGCCAGCAGCCAAGAATGGGGGTTTGAGACCCAGTACTTC.

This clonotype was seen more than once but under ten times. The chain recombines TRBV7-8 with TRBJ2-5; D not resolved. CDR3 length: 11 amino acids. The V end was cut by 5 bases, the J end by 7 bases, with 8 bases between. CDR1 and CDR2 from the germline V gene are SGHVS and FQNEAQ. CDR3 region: CASSAVSTQYF. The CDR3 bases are TGTGCCAGCAGCGCCGTATCGACCCAGTACTTC.

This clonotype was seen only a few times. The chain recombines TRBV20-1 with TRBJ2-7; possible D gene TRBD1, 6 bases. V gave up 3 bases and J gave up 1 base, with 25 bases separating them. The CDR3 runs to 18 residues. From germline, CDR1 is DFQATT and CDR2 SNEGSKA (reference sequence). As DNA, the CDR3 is TGCAGTGCTAGTCCGAGCCCCCCTGACAGGTTTACATCCTACGAGCAGTACTTC. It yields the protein CSASPSPPDRFTSYEQYF.

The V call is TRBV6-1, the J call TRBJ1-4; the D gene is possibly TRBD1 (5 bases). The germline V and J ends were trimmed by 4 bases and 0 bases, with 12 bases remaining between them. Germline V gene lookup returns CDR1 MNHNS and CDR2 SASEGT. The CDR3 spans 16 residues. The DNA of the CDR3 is TGTGCCAGCAGTGGTGAAACAGGAGCAACTAATGAAAAACTGTTTTTT. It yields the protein CASSGETGATNEKLFF.

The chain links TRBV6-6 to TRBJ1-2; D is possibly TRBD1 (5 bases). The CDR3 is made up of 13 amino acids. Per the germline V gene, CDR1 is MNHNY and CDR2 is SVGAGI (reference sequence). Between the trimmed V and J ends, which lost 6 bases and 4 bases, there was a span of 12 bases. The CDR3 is CASSPGGSYGYTF. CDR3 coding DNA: TGTGCCAGCAGCCCTGGGGGGTCCTATGGCTACACCTTC.

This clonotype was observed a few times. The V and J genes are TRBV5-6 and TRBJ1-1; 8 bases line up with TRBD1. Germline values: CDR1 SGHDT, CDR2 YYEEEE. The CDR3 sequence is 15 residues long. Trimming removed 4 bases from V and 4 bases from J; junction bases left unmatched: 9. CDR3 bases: TGTGCCAGCAGCAGATTCCAGGGGGCTGGCACTGAAGCTTTCTTT. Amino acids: CASSRFQGAGTEAFF.

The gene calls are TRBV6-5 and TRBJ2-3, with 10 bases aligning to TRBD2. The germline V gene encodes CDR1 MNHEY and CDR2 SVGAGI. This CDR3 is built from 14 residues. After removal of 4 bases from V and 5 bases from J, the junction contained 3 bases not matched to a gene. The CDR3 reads CASSLAGGIDTQYF. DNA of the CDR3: TGTGCCAGCAGTTTAGCGGGGGGCATAGATACGCAGTATTTT.